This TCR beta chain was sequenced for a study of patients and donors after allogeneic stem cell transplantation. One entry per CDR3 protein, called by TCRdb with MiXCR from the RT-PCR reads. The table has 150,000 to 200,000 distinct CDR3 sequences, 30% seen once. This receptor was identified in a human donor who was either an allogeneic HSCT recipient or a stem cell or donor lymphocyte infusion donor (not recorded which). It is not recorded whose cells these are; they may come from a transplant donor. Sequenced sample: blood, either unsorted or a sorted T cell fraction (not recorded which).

The CDR3: CASSLTGAKTQYF. In DNA form, the CDR3 reads TGTGCCAGCAGCTTGACAGGGGCAAAGACCCAGTACTTC. The chain links TRBV7-9 to TRBJ2-5; the match to TRBD1 covers 8 bases. J was trimmed by 6 bases and V by 3 bases; bases with no gene match: 3. The CDR3 spans 13 residues. Germline CDR1 is SEHNR and CDR2 is FQNEAQ (reference sequence).